This TCR beta chain is from a study of T-cell memory formation after mild COVID-19. The CDR3 consists of 12 residues. The V gene's germline CDR1 is DFQATT and CDR2 SNEGSKA (reference sequence). J gave up 3 bases and V 3 bases, and 1 base lay outside the gene matches. A remark on this clonotype: Its antigen is not identified.

MiXCR was run by TCRdb on the 5' RACE reads, yielding one entry per CDR3 protein. The sample holds 84,000 or so distinct CDR3 sequences, more than 11% seen once. Study-wide results and caveats: CD4+ contracting clones lay mainly in CM and EM, CD8+ ones in EMRA. Within pre-infection memory, some responding clones were found, suggesting cross-reactive memory joined. Clones from the second wave (peaking day 37) had unconfirmed SARS-CoV-2 specificity.

The chain links TRBV20-1 to TRBJ2-7; 8 nucleotides line up with TRBD2. The sequencing sample was made of PBMCs or a T cell subset sorted from them (not recorded which). The clonotype was recovered from an adult woman who had mild COVID-19 (a few samples of this study predate the infection). Cell type and time point are not known. CDR3 sequence: CSASGGGYEQYV. The CDR3 bases are TGCAGTGCTAGCGGGGGGGGCTACGAGCAGTACGTC.